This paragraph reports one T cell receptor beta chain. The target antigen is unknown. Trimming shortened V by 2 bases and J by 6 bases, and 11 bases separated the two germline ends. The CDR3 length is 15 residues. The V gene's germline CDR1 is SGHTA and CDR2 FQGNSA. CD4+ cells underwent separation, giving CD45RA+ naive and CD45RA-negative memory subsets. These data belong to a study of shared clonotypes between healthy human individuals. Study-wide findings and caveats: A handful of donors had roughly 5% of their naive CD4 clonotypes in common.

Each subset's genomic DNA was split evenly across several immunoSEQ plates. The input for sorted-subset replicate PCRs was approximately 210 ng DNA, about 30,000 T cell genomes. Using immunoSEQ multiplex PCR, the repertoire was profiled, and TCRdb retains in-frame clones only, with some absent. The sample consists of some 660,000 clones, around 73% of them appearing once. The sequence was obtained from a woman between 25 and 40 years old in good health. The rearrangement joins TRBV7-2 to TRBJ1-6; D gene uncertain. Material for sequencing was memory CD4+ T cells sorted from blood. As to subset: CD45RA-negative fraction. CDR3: CASSLWGLSNSPLHF. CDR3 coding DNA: TGTGCCAGCAGCTTATGGGGTCTGAGTAATTCACCCCTCCACTTT. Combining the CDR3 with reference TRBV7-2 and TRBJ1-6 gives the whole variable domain GAGVSQSPSNKVTEKGKDVELRCDPISGHTALYWYRQSLGQGLEFLIYFQGNSAPDKSGLPSDRFSAERTGGSVSTLTIQRTQQEDSAVYLCASSLWGLSNSPLHFGNGTRLTVT.